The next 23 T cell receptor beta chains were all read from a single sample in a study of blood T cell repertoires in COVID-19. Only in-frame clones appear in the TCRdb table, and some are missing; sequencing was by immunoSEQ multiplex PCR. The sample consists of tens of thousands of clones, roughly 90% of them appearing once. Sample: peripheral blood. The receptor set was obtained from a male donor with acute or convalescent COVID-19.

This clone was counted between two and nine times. In DNA form, the CDR3 reads TGTGCCAGTAGTGAGTGGGGGCCGAGGACCCTTAATGAAAAACTGTTTTTT. This sequence encodes CASSEWGPRTLNEKLFF. This sequence joins TRBV19 and TRBJ1-4, with D tentatively TRBD1 (6 bases). This CDR3 has 17 amino acids. V dropped 5 bases and J dropped 4 bases, with 20 bases sitting between them. Germline V lookup: CDR1 LNHDA, CDR2 SQIVND (reference sequence). The variable domain in full, completed from reference TRBV19 and TRBJ1-4, reads DGGITQSPKYLFRKEGQNVTLSCEQNLNHDAMYWYRQDPGQGLRLIYYSQIVNDFQKGDIAEGYSVSREKKESFPLTVTSAQKNPTAFYLCASSEWGPRTLNEKLFFGSGTQLSVL.

CDR3 sequence reads: CASSQGENSPLHF. Here the CDR3 DNA reads TGTGCCAGCAGCCAGGGAGAGAATTCACCCCTCCACTTT. This chain uses TRBV3-1 (or the pseudogene TRBV3-2) with TRBJ1-6; no reliable D call. There are 13 residues in the CDR3. Trimming stripped 3 bases from V and 7 bases from J, with 7 bases between. The germline V gene has CDR1 LGHDT and CDR2 YNNKEL (reference sequence).

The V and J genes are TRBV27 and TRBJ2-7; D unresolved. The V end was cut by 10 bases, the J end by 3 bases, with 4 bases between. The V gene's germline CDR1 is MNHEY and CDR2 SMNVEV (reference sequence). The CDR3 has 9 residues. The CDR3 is CATLYEQYF. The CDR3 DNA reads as TGTGCCACCCTCTACGAGCAGTACTTC.

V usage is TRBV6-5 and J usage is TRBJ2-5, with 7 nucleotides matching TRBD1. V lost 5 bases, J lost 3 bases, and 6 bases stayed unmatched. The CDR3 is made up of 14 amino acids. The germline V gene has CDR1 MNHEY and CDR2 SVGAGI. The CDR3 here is CASSPWDRKETQYF. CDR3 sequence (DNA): TGTGCCAGCAGTCCATGGGACAGAAAAGAGACCCAGTACTTC.

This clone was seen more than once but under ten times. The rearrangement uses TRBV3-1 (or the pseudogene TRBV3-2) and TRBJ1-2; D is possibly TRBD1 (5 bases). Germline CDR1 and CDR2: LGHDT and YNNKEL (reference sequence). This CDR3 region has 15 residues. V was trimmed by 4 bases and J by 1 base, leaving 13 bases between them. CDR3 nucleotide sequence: TGTGCCAGCAGCCCCGTATCAGGGATTAACTATGGCTACACCTTC. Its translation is CASSPVSGINYGYTF.

The CDR3 sequence: CASSPGGLAGQETQYF. The CDR3 DNA is TGTGCCAGCAGCCCGGGGGGACTAGCGGGCCAAGAGACCCAGTACTTC. The rearrangement uses TRBV9 and TRBJ2-5; 12 nucleotides align to TRBD2. Trimming at V came to 4 bases and at J to 1 base, leaving 5 bases not matched to a gene. CDR1 SGDLS and CDR2 YYNGEE come from the germline V gene. CDR3 length: 16 residues.

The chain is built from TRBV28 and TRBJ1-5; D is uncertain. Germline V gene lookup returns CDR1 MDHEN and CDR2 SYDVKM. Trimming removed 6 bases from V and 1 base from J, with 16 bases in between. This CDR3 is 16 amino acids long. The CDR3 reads CASRPFPRGSNQPQHF. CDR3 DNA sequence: TGTGCCAGCAGGCCCTTCCCCCGAGGCAGCAATCAGCCCCAGCATTTT.

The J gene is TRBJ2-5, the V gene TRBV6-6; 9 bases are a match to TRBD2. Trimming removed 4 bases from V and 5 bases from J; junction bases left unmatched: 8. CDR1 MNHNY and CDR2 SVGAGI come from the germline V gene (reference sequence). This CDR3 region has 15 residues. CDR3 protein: CASSSGRTSDETQYF. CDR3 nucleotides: TGTGCCAGCAGTTCGGGCCGGACTAGCGACGAGACCCAGTACTTC.

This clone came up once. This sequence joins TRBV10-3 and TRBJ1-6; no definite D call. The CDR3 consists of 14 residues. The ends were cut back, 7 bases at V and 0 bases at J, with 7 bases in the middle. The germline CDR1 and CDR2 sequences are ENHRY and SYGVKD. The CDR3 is CAINGDSYNSPLHF. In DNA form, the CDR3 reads TGTGCCATCAACGGAGACTCCTATAATTCACCCCTCCACTTT.

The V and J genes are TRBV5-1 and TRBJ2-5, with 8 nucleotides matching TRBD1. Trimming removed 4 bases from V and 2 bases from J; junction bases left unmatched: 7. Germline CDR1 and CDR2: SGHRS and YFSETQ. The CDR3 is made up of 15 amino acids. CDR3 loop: CASSLGQGGQETQYF. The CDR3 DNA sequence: TGCGCCAGCAGCCTAGGACAGGGTGGGCAAGAGACCCAGTACTTC.

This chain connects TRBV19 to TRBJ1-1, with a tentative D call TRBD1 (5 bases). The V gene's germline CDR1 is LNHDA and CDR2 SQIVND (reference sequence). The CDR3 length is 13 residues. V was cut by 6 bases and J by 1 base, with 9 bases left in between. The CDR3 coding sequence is TGTGCCAGTAGCCAGGGCCCGAACACTGAAGCTTTCTTT. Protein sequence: CASSQGPNTEAFF.

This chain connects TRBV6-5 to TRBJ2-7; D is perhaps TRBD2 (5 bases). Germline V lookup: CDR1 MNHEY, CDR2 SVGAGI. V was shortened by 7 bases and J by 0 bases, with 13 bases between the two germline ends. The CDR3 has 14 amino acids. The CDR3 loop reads CASTNRGSSYEQYF. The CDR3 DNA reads TGTGCCAGCACCAACAGAGGGAGCTCCTACGAGCAGTACTTC.

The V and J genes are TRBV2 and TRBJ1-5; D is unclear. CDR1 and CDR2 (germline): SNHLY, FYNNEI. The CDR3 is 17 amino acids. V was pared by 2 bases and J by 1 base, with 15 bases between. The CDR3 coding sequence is TGTGCCAGCAGTGAATACGAGGTTTTCGGGAGCAATCAGCCCCAGCATTTT. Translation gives CASSEYEVFGSNQPQHF.

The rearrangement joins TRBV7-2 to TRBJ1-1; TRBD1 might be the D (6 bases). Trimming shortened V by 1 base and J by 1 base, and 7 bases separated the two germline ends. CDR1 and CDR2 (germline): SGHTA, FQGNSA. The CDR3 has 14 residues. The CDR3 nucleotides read TGTGCCAGCAGCTTAGGGGGACAGAACACTGAAGCTTTCTTT. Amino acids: CASSLGGQNTEAFF.

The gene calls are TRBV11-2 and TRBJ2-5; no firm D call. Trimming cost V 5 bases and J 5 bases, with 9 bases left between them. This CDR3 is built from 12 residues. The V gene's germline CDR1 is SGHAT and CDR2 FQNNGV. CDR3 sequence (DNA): TGTGCCAGCAGCCCGCAGCGCGAGACCCAGTACTTC. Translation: CASSPQRETQYF.

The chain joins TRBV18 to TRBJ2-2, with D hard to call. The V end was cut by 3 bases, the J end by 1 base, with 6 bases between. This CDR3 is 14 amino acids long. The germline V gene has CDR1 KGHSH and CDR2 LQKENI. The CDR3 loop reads CASSPSGNTGELFF. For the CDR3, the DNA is TGTGCCAGCTCACCGTCAGGGAACACCGGGGAGCTGTTTTTT.

The CDR3 here is CASSLRLAGDRPYEQYF. The DNA of the CDR3 is TGTGCCAGCAGCTTAAGACTAGCGGGGGACCGACCCTACGAGCAGTACTTC. This chain uses TRBV7-2 with TRBJ2-7; 12 bases are shared with TRBD2. V was clipped by 2 bases and J by 2 bases; unmatched bases: 7. CDR1 SGHTA and CDR2 FQGNSA come from the germline V gene. The CDR3 length is 17 residues. Full variable domain (outside the CDR3, taken from reference TRBV7-2 and TRBJ2-7): GAGVSQSPSNKVTEKGKDVELRCDPISGHTALYWYRQSLGQGLEFLIYFQGNSAPDKSGLPSDRFSAERTGGSVSTLTIQRTQQEDSAVYLCASSLRLAGDRPYEQYFGPGTRLTVT.

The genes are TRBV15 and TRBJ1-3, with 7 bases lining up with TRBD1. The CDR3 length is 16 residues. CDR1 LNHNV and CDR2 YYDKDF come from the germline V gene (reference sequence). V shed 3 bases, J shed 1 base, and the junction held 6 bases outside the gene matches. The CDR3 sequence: CATSRGNRGSGNTIYF. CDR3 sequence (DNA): TGTGCCACCAGCAGGGGAAACAGGGGATCTGGAAACACCATATATTTT.

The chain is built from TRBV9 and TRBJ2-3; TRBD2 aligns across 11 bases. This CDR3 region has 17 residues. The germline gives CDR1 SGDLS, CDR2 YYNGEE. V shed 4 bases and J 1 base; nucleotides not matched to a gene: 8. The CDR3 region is CASSIAGTSGRTDTQYF. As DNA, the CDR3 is TGTGCCAGCAGCATCGCCGGGACTAGCGGCCGCACAGATACGCAGTATTTT.

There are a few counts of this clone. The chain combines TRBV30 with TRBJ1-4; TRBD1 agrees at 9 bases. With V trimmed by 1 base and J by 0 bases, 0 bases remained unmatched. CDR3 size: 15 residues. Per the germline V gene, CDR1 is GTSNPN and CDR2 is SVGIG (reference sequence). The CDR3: CAWSGQGATNEKLFF. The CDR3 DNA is TGTGCCTGGAGTGGACAGGGGGCAACTAATGAAAAACTGTTTTTT.

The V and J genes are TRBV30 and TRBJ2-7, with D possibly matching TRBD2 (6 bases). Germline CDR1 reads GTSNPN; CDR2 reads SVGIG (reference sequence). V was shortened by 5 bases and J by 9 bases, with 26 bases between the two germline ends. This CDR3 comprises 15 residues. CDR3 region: CAWGDFQGLGSAQYF. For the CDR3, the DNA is TGTGCCTGGGGGGACTTTCAAGGCCTCGGATCCGCGCAGTACTTC. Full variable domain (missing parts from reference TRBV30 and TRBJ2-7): SQTIHQWPATLVQPVGSPLSLECTVEGTSNPNLYWYRQAAGRGLQLLFYSVGIGQISSEVPQNLSASRPQDRQFILSSKKLLLSDSGFYLCAWGDFQGLGSAQYFGPGTRLTVT.

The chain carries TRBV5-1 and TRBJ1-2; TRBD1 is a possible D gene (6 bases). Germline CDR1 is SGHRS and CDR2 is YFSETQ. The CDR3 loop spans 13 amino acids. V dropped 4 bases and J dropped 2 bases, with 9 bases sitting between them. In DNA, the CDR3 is TGCGCCAGCAGCGTCGGACAGAACTATGGCTACACCTTC. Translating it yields CASSVGQNYGYTF.

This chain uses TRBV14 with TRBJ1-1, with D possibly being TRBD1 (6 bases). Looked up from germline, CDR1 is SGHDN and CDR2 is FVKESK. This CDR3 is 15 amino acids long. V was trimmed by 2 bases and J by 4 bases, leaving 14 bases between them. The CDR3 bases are TGTGCCAGCAGCCAATTGGGGGCGGGGGTCACTGAAGCTTTCTTT. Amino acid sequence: CASSQLGAGVTEAFF.